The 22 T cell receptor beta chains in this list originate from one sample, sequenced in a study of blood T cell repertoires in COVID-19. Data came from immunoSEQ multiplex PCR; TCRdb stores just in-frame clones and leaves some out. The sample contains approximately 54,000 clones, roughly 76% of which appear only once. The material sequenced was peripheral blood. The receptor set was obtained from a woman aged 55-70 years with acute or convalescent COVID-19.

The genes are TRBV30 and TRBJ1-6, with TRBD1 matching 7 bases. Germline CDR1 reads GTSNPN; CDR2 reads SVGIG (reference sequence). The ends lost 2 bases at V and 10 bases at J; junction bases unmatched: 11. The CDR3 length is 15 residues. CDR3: CAWSPPGQARSPLHF. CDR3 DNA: TGTGCCTGGAGTCCCCCCGGACAGGCAAGGTCACCCCTCCACTTT.

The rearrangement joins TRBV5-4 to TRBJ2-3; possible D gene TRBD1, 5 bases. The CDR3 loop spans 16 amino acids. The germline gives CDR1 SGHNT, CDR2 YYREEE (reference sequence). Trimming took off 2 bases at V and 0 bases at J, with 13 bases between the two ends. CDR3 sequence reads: CASSFQGLHSTDTQYF. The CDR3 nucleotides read TGTGCCAGCAGCTTTCAGGGCCTCCATAGCACAGATACGCAGTATTTT.

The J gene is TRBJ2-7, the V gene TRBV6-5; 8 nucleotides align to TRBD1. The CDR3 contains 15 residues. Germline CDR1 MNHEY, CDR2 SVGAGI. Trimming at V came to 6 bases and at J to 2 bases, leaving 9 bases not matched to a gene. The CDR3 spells CASSPGQGEAYEQYF. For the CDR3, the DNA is TGTGCCAGCAGCCCAGGACAGGGAGAGGCCTACGAGCAGTACTTC.

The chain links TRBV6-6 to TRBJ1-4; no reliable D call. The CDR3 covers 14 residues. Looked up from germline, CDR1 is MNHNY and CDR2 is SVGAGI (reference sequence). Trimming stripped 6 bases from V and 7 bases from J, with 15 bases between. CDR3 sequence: CASRSRGGGEKLFF. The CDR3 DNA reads TGTGCCAGCAGGTCCCGGGGAGGAGGTGAAAAACTGTTTTTT.

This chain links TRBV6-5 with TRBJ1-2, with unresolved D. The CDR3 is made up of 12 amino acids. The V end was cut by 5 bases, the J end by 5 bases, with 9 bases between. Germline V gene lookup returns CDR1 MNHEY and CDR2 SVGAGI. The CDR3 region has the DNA TGTGCCAGCAGTATAGGCGGTTATGGCTACACCTTC. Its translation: CASSIGGYGYTF.

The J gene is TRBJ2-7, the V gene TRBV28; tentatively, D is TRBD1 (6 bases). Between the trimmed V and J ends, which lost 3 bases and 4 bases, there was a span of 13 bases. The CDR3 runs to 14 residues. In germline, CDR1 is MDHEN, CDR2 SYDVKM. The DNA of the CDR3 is TGTGCCAGCAGTTTCTCTGGACAGAATTACGAGCAGTACTTC. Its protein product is CASSFSGQNYEQYF. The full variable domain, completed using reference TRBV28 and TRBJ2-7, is DVKVTQSSRYLVKRTGEKVFLECVQDMDHENMFWYRQDPGLGLRLIYFSYDVKMKEKGDIPEGYSVSREKKERFSLILESASTNQTSMYLCASSFSGQNYEQYFGPGTRLTVT.

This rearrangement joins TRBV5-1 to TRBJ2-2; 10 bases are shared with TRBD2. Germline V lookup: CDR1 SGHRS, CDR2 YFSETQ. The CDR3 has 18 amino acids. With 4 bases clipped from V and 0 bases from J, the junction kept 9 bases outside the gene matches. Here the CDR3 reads CASSDWTSGITNTGELFF. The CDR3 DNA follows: TGCGCCAGCAGCGACTGGACTAGCGGCATTACGAACACCGGGGAGCTGTTTTTT. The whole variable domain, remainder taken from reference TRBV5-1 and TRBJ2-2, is KAGVTQTPRYLIKTRGQQVTLSCSPISGHRSVSWYQQTPGQGLQFLFEYFSETQRNKGNFPGRFSGRQFSNSRSEMNVSTLELGDSALYLCASSDWTSGITNTGELFFGEGSRLTVL.

The CDR3 DNA reads as TGTGCCAGCAGCCGACGGACTAGCGGGAGTGCCACCGGGGAGCTGTTTTTT. Its translation is CASSRRTSGSATGELFF. V gene TRBV3-1 (or the pseudogene TRBV3-2) combines with J gene TRBJ2-2; 13 bases match TRBD2. This CDR3 has 17 amino acids. J gave up 4 bases and V 4 bases, and 6 bases lay outside the gene matches. Germline V gives CDR1 LGHDT, CDR2 YNNKEL (reference sequence).

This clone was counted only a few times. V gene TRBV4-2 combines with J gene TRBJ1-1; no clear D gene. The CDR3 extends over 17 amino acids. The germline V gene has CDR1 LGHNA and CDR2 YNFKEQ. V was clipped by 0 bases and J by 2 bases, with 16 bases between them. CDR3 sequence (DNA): TGTGCCAGCAGCCAAGAGGCCGTTTCTGGTGGCAACACTGAAGCTTTCTTT. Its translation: CASSQEAVSGGNTEAFF.

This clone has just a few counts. CDR3 DNA sequence: TGCAGCGTCAACACAGGGGGAGTAGGTAGCAATCAGCCCCAGCATTTT. Its protein is CSVNTGGVGSNQPQHF. The J gene is TRBJ1-5, the V gene TRBV29-1; 8 bases are a match to TRBD1. The length of the CDR3 is 16 residues. Germline CDR1 reads SQVTM; CDR2 reads ANQGSEA. V lost 6 bases and J lost 0; bases outside the gene matches: 10. Filled out from reference TRBV29-1 and TRBJ1-5, the complete variable domain reads SAVISQKPSRDICQRGTSLTIQCQVDSQVTMMFWYRQQPGQSLTLIATANQGSEATYESGFVIDKFPISRPNLTFSTLTVSNMSPEDSSIYLCSVNTGGVGSNQPQHFGDGTRLSIL.

The CDR3 loop is CASSLNPGEQQFF. The CDR3 DNA reads TGTGCCAGCAGTTTAAACCCGGGGGAACAGCAGTTCTTC. The chain is built from TRBV12-3 or TRBV12-4 and TRBJ2-1, with a possible D match to TRBD2 (6 bases). The length of the CDR3 is 13 residues. V lost 2 bases, J lost 11 bases, and 13 bases lay in between.

CDR3 in amino acids: CASRSGGRETQYF. The CDR3 DNA follows: TGTGCCAGCAGAAGCGGGGGCCGAGAGACCCAGTACTTC. The rearrangement uses TRBV27 and TRBJ2-5, with TRBD2 matching over 8 bases. CDR3 length: 13 residues. Germline V gene data show CDR1 as MNHEY and CDR2 as SMNVEV (reference sequence). Trimming at V came to 6 bases and at J to 4 bases, leaving 4 bases not matched to a gene.

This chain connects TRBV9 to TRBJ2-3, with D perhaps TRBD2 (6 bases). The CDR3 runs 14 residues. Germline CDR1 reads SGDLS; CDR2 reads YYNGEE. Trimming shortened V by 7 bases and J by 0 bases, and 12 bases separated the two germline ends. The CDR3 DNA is TGTGCCAGCGGGGAGAGCGGGAGCACAGATACGCAGTATTTT. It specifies CASGESGSTDTQYF.

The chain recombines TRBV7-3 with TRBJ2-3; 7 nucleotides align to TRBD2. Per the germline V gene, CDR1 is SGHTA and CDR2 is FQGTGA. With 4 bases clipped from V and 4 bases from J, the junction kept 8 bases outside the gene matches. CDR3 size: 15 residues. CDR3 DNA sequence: TGTGCCAGCAGCTCAAAAGCGGGGAAATCAGATACGCAGTATTTT. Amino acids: CASSSKAGKSDTQYF.

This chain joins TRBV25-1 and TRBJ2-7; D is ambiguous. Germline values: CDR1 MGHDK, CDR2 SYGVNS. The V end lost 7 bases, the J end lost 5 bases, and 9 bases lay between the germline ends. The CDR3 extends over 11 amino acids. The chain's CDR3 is CASNSLDEQYF. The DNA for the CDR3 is TGTGCCAGCAATAGCTTGGACGAGCAGTACTTC.

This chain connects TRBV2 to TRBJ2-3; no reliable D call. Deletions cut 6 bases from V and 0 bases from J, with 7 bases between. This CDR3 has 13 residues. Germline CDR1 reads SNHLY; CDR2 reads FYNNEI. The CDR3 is CASSLLSTDTQYF. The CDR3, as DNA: TGTGCCAGCAGCCTACTAAGCACAGATACGCAGTATTTT.

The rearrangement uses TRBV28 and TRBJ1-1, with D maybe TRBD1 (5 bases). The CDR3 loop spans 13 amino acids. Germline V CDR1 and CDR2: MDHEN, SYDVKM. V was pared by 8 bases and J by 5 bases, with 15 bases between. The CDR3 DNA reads TGTGCCAGCGGGTACCCGGAGGGGACTGAAGCTTTCTTT. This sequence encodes CASGYPEGTEAFF.

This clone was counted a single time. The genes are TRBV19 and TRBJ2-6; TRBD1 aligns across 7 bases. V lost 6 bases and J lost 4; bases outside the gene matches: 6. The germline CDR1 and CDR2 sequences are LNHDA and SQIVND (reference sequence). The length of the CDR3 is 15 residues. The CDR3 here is CASRGDRVGANVLTF. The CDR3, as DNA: TGTGCCAGTAGGGGCGACAGGGTCGGGGCCAACGTCCTGACTTTC.

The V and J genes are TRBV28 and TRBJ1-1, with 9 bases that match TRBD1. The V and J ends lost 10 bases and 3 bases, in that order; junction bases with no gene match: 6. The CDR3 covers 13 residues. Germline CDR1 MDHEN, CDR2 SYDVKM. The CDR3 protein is CATRGQGDTEAFF. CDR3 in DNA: TGTGCCACTCGGGGACAGGGCGACACTGAAGCTTTCTTT.

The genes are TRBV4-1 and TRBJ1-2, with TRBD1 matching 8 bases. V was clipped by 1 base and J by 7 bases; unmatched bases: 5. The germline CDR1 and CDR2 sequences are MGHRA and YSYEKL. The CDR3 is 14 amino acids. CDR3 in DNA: TGCGCCAGCAGCCAAGCCCAGGGGGCGCGTGGCTACACCTTC. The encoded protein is CASSQAQGARGYTF.

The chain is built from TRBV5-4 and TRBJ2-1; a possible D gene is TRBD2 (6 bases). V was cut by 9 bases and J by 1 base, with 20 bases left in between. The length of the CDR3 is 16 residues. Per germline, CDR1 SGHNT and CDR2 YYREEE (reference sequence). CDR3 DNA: TGTGCCACCTTTTCTAGCGCCAGAATGTCCTACAATGAGCAGTTCTTC. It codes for CATFSSARMSYNEQFF.

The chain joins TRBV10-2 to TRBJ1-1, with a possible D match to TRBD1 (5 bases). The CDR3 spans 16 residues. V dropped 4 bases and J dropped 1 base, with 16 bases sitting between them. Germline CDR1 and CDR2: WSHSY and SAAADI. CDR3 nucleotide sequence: TGCGCCAGCAGTGGGACCCAGGGCGTCAGGAACACTGAAGCTTTCTTT. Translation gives CASSGTQGVRNTEAFF.